This TCR beta chain was obtained from a study of CD8 T cells in ankylosing spondylitis. Study results and caveats: Disease-associated clones were CD8+ and fairly uncommon in peripheral blood. A TCR beta motif made of 7 to 9 highly homologous variants seemed typical of ankylosing spondylitis blood. Disease-linked clones reportedly showed significant enrichment in matched ankylosing spondylitis synovial fluid.

A quantitative 5'-RACE method, one with molecular barcodes, was used to make TCR beta libraries. One entry per CDR3 protein results from TCRdb running MiXCR on the 5' RACE reads. This table holds 250,000 or so distinct CDR3 sequences, under 20% found once. V was trimmed by 1 base and J by 5 bases, leaving 13 bases between them. Germline values: CDR1 SGHTS, CDR2 YDEGEE. The CDR3 has 14 amino acids. This clonotype was found a few times. Its antigen is unknown. The rearrangement joins TRBV5-8 to TRBJ2-7, with D perhaps matching TRBD1 (6 bases). The TCR was taken from a male donor with ankylosing spondylitis or in good health (not recorded which). Source material: blood, either unsorted or a sorted T cell fraction (not recorded which). CDR3 region: CASSLQGTADEQYF. The CDR3 region has the DNA TGTGCCAGCAGCTTGCAGGGGACGGCGGACGAGCAGTACTTC.